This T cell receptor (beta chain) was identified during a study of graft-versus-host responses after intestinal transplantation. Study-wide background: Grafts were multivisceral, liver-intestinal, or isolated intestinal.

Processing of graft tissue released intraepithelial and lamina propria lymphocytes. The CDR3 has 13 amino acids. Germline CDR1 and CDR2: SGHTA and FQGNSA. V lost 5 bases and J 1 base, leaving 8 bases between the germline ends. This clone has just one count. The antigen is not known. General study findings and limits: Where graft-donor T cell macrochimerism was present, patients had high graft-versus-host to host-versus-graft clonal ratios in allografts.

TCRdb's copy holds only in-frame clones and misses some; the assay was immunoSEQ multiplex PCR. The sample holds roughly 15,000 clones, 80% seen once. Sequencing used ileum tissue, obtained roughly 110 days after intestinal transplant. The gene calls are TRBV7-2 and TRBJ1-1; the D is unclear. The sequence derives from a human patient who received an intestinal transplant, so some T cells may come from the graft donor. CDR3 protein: CASSMGPNTEAFF. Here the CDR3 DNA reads TGTGCCAGCAGCATGGGCCCGAACACTGAAGCTTTCTTT.